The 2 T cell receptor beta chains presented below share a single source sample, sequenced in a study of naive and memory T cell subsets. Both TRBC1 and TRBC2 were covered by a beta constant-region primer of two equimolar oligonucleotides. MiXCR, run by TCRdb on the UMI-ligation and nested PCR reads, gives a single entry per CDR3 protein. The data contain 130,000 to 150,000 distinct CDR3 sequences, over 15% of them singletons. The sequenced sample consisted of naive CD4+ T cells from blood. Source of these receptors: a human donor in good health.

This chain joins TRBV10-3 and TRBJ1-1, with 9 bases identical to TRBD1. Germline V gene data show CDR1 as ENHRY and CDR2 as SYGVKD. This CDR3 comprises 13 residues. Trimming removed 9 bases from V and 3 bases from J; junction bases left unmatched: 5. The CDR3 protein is CAILQGADTEAFF. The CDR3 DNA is TGTGCCATTCTACAGGGGGCGGACACTGAAGCTTTCTTT.

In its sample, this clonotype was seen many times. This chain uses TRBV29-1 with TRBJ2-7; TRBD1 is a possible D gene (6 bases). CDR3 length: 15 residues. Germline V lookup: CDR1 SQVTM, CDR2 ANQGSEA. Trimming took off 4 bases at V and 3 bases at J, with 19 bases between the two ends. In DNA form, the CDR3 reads TGCAGCGTTGTGTTGGGGGCTACTACTCGCTACGAGCAGTACTTC. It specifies CSVVLGATTRYEQYF.